The 10 T cell receptor beta chains given below trace back to one sample, sequenced in a study of spatial heterogeneity in lung cancer. TCRdb used MiXCR to reprocess the 5' RACE reads, holding one entry per CDR3 protein. The sample includes approximately 81,000 distinct CDR3 sequences, over 10% of them seen just once. Time point indicated: sample taken at primary tumor resection. The authors sequenced whole RNA from tumor, nontumor lung or frozen PBMC without sorting. The input for sequencing was PBMCs, taken at surgery. Every receptor here comes from a male donor with early-stage non-small cell lung cancer.

This chain links TRBV7-9 with TRBJ2-2; 13 bases are shared with TRBD2. V lost 5 bases, J lost 3 bases, and 6 bases stayed unmatched. There are 17 residues in the CDR3. Germline V gives CDR1 SEHNR, CDR2 FQNEAQ (reference sequence). For the CDR3, the DNA is TGTGCCAGCAGCCCCGGGACTAGCGGGATTCACACCGGGGAGCTGTTTTTT. Protein product: CASSPGTSGIHTGELFF.

This clonotype showed up many times. V and J are TRBV29-1 and TRBJ1-1; 8 nucleotides match TRBD1. The CDR3 runs 13 residues. Germline loops: CDR1 SQVTM, CDR2 ANQGSEA. This CDR3 is CSLTGGLNTEAFF. The CDR3 DNA reads TGCAGTCTTACAGGGGGGTTGAACACTGAAGCTTTCTTT.

This clonotype was recorded many times. J is TRBJ2-5 and V is TRBV29-1; no firm D call. Germline assignment: CDR1 SQVTM and CDR2 ANQGSEA. The germline V and J ends were trimmed by 5 bases and 5 bases, with 12 bases remaining between them. The CDR3 covers 12 residues. The CDR3 bases are TGCAGCGTTCTTTCATTGGAGGAGACCCAGTACTTC. It yields the protein CSVLSLEETQYF.

The V call is TRBV29-1, the J call TRBJ2-4; perhaps TRBD2 as D (5 bases). The CDR3 spans 18 residues. The germline V and J ends were trimmed by 2 bases and 0 bases, with 20 bases remaining between them. From germline, CDR1 is SQVTM and CDR2 ANQGSEA. DNA of the CDR3: TGCAGCGTTGAACTAGCCCAACTGGATCCCCTAGCCAAAAACATTCAGTACTTC. Translating it yields CSVELAQLDPLAKNIQYF.

There are a few counts of this clonotype. The J gene is TRBJ2-5, the V gene TRBV5-1; D gene unclear. The CDR3 is 13 residues long. The germline V gene has CDR1 SGHRS and CDR2 YFSETQ. The V end was cut by 6 bases, the J end by 0 bases, with 9 bases between. The CDR3 loop reads CASTQEYQETQYF. DNA of the CDR3: TGCGCCAGCACCCAGGAATACCAAGAGACCCAGTACTTC.

V is TRBV19 and J is TRBJ1-2; the D is unclear. From germline, CDR1 is LNHDA and CDR2 SQIVND (reference sequence). The CDR3 runs to 16 residues. The V end lost 2 bases, the J end lost 2 bases, and 15 bases lay between the germline ends. Here the CDR3 DNA reads TGTGCCAGTAGTATATACAACAACCAATTCAACTATGGCTACACCTTC. This encodes CASSIYNNQFNYGYTF.

This clonotype was detected a few times. The CDR3 DNA is TGTGCCAGCAACTTACAGGGGGGTTCAATCAACGAGCAGTACTTC. Translation gives CASNLQGGSINEQYF. V usage is TRBV27 and J usage is TRBJ2-7; 8 bases are a match to TRBD1. V trimming: 7 bases; J trimming: 5 bases; junction bases outside the gene matches: 13. The CDR3 covers 15 residues. Germline CDR1 and CDR2: MNHEY and SMNVEV (reference sequence).

This clonotype was recorded at least ten times. This chain connects TRBV5-6 to TRBJ2-1; a possible D gene is TRBD2 (5 bases). The CDR3 runs 16 residues. Germline V CDR1 and CDR2: SGHDT, YYEEEE. V lost 4 bases to trimming and J lost 0 bases, with 14 bases between them. The CDR3 spells CASSRGGPRSYNEQFF. CDR3 sequence (DNA): TGTGCCAGCAGCCGCGGAGGACCGCGCTCCTACAATGAGCAGTTCTTC.

The chain combines TRBV29-1 with TRBJ2-1; TRBD1 matches at 10 bases. V was clipped by 8 bases and J by 7 bases; unmatched bases: 8. Germline CDR1 SQVTM, CDR2 ANQGSEA. The CDR3 is made up of 13 amino acids. CDR3 DNA sequence: TGCAGCCTCGACAGGGGGCGTACGAATGAGCAGTTCTTC. Its translation is CSLDRGRTNEQFF.

This clonotype was counted a few times. This chain connects TRBV3-1 to TRBJ2-7; TRBD2 is a possible D gene (5 bases). Germline CDR1 reads LGHDT; CDR2 reads YNNKEL (reference sequence). Trimming pared 4 bases from V and 3 bases from J, leaving 10 bases between. The CDR3 contains 13 residues. CDR3 residues: CASSPDSDYEQYF. CDR3 DNA: TGTGCCAGCAGCCCGGACTCGGACTACGAGCAGTACTTC.